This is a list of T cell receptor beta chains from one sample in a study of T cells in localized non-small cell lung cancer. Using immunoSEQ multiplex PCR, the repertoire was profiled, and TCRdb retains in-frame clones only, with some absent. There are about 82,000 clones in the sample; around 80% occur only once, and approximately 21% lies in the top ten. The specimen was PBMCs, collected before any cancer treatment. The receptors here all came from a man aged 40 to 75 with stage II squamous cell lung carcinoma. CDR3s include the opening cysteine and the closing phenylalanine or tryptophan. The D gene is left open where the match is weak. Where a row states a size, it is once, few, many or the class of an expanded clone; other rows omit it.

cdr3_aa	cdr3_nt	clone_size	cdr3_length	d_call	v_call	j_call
CASSLYQATTNEKLFF	TGTGCCAGCAGCTTATATCAGGCCACAACTAATGAAAAACTGTTTTTT	.	16	.	TRBV11-3	TRBJ1-4
CAWSWDGEQFF	TGTGCCTGGAGTTGGGACGGTGAGCAGTTCTTC	few	11	.	TRBV30	TRBJ2-1
CASSKARTGAVRSETQYF	TGTGCCAGCAGCAAAGCGAGGACAGGAGCAGTTCGTTCAGAGACCCAGTACTTC	.	18	.	TRBV21-1	TRBJ2-5
CASSTLNEQFF	TGTGCCAGCAGTACCCTCAATGAGCAGTTCTTC	.	11	.	TRBV2	TRBJ2-1
CASSLEGTGFSAFF	TGCGCCAGCAGCTTGGAAGGGACAGGCTTCTCAGCTTTCTTT	once	14	TRBD1	TRBV5-1	TRBJ1-1
CASSLSTAGGAGELFF	TGTGCCAGCAGCTTAAGTACAGCGGGAGGAGCCGGGGAGCTGTTTTTT	.	16	TRBD2	TRBV7-2	TRBJ2-2
CASSTRDRGRDYGYTF	TGTGCCAGTAGTACGAGGGACAGGGGGCGCGACTATGGCTACACCTTC	.	16	TRBD1	TRBV19	TRBJ1-2
CASSYGQNTEAFF	TGTGCCAGCAGTTACGGACAGAACACTGAAGCTTTCTTT	few	13	.	TRBV6-5	TRBJ1-1
CASSYSFGQNSPLHF	TGTGCCAGCAGTTACAGTTTTGGGCAGAATTCACCCCTCCACTTT	.	15	.	TRBV6-6	TRBJ1-6
CASRLAYEQYF	TGTGCCAGCAGACTCGCCTACGAGCAGTACTTC	.	11	.	TRBV5-8	TRBJ2-7
CASSLGQWASGYTF	TGTGCCAGCAGTTTAGGGCAGTGGGCGAGTGGCTACACCTTC	once	14	.	TRBV27	TRBJ1-2
CASSIRFDRGLAGDNEQFF	TGCGCCAGCAGCATACGATTTGACAGGGGACTAGCGGGGGACAATGAGCAGTTCTTC	.	19	TRBD2	TRBV5-1	TRBJ2-1
CASSLQGNTEAFF	TGTGCCAGCAGCTTACAGGGGAACACTGAAGCTTTCTTT	.	13	.	TRBV7-9	TRBJ1-1
CASGRTEAFF	TGTGCCAGCGGACGGACTGAAGCTTTCTTT	.	10	.	TRBV28	TRBJ1-1
CASSVVGGPEAFF	TGTGCCAGCAGCGTAGTTGGGGGTCCTGAAGCTTTCTTT	.	13	.	TRBV9	TRBJ1-1
CASSFRQISGNTIYF	TGTGCCAGCAGTTTCCGTCAGATCTCTGGAAACACCATATATTTT	.	15	.	TRBV28	TRBJ1-3
CASSLGTVADTQYF	TGTGCCAGCAGCTTAGGGACTGTCGCGGATACGCAGTATTTT	few	14	.	TRBV7-3	TRBJ2-3
CSARRREAFF	TGCAGTGCTAGAAGACGGGAAGCTTTCTTT	few	10	.	TRBV20-1	TRBJ1-1
CATSRDRAPNEQFF	TGTGCCACCAGCAGGGACAGGGCTCCCAATGAGCAGTTCTTC	.	14	TRBD1	TRBV15	TRBJ2-1
CASSEGRAGADTQYF	TGTGCCAGCAGTGAAGGGCGAGCGGGGGCCGATACGCAGTATTTT	once	15	TRBD2	TRBV6-1	TRBJ2-3
CASSLEQGPYEQYF	TGCGCCAGCAGCTTGGAACAGGGACCCTACGAGCAGTACTTC	.	14	.	TRBV5-1	TRBJ2-7
CASSEGGNRGYTF	TGTGCCAGCAGTGAGGGAGGGAATCGTGGCTACACCTTC	.	13	.	TRBV6-1	TRBJ1-2
CASSVESSSYNEQFF	TGTGCCAGCAGCGTAGAGTCTAGCTCCTACAATGAGCAGTTCTTC	.	15	.	TRBV9	TRBJ2-1
CASSVVGLAGRNEQFF	TGTGCCAGCAGCGTAGTCGGACTAGCGGGAAGGAATGAGCAGTTCTTC	.	16	TRBD2	TRBV9	TRBJ2-1
CASSPNNYGRRGEQYF	TGTGCCAGCAGCCCGAATAACTATGGACGGCGAGGCGAGCAGTACTTC	many	16	.	TRBV7-6	TRBJ2-7
CASSLRTSGRLTMQYF	TGTGCCAGCAGTCTACGGACTAGCGGGAGGTTGACGATGCAGTACTTC	.	16	TRBD2	TRBV28	TRBJ2-7
CASSQVPLIAGSSYEQYF	TGCGCCAGCAGCCAAGTTCCTCTTATAGCGGGGAGCTCCTACGAGCAGTACTTC	.	18	TRBD2	TRBV4-1	TRBJ2-7
CASSSRQGAGNTIYF	TGTGCCAGCTCATCGAGACAGGGGGCTGGAAACACCATATATTTT	.	15	TRBD1	TRBV18	TRBJ1-3
CSVDRGGFYGYTF	TGCAGCGTTGATAGGGGCGGTTTCTATGGCTACACCTTC	.	13	.	TRBV29-1	TRBJ1-2
CASNANGGYTF	TGTGCCAGCAACGCAAATGGTGGCTACACCTTC	once	11	.	TRBV6-6	TRBJ1-2
CARQQGASTEAFF	TGTGCCCGCCAACAGGGGGCGAGCACTGAAGCTTTCTTT	.	13	TRBD1	TRBV30	TRBJ1-1
CASSTLADSYNEQFF	TGTGCCAGCAGTACTCTAGCGGACTCCTACAATGAGCAGTTCTTC	.	15	TRBD2	TRBV27	TRBJ2-1
CASSQGPFLEAFF	TGCGCCAGCAGCCAAGGTCCCTTCCTTGAGGCTTTCTTT	.	13	.	TRBV4-1	TRBJ1-1
CASSLRTGSSNQPQHF	TGTGCCAGCAGCTTACGGACAGGGAGCTCCAATCAGCCCCAGCATTTT	.	16	TRBD1	TRBV7-2	TRBJ1-5
CASSQDPTQVGANVLTF	TGCGCCAGCAGCCAAGACCCGACCCAGGTAGGGGCCAACGTCCTGACTTTC	.	17	.	TRBV4-3	TRBJ2-6
CASSFADGETQYF	TGTGCCAGCAGTTTCGCCGACGGGGAGACCCAGTACTTC	.	13	.	TRBV6-6	TRBJ2-5
CASRIDRDSYNSPLHF	TGTGCCAGCAGGATCGACAGGGACTCCTATAATTCACCCCTCCACTTT	.	16	TRBD1	TRBV28	TRBJ1-6
CASSEGTGNSGNTIYF	TGTGCCAGCAGTGAAGGGACGGGTAACTCTGGAAACACCATATATTTT	.	16	.	TRBV2	TRBJ1-3
CASTRGLTWETQYF	TGCGCCAGCACTCGAGGGCTAACCTGGGAGACCCAGTACTTC	.	14	.	TRBV5-1	TRBJ2-5
CASREGQGGFYEQYF	TGCGCCAGCAGGGAGGGACAGGGAGGGTTCTACGAGCAGTACTTC	.	15	TRBD1	TRBV10-2	TRBJ2-7
CASSLSTYTEAFF	TGTGCCAGCAGCTTATCAACATACACTGAAGCTTTCTTT	.	13	.	TRBV7-3	TRBJ1-1
CASSPEFLNEQFF	TGCGCCAGCAGCCCGGAGTTTCTCAATGAGCAGTTCTTC	once	13	.	TRBV5-1	TRBJ2-1
CASSYGWLETQYF	TGTGCCAGCAGTTACGGTTGGTTGGAGACCCAGTACTTC	.	13	.	TRBV6-5	TRBJ2-5
CAGKMTVEAFF	TGTGCCGGAAAAATGACAGTTGAAGCTTTCTTT	few	11	.	TRBV2	TRBJ1-1
CASSRLAGVYEQYF	TGTGCCAGCTCACGACTAGCGGGTGTCTACGAGCAGTACTTC	.	14	TRBD2	TRBV18	TRBJ2-7
CASGKEANTEAFF	TGTGCTAGTGGTAAGGAAGCGAACACTGAAGCTTTCTTT	.	13	.	TRBV12-5	TRBJ1-1
CASNAGTSFSEQYF	TGTGCCAGCAACGCCGGGACTAGTTTTTCCGAGCAGTACTTC	.	14	TRBD2	TRBV5-6	TRBJ2-7
CASSQKDGNEAFF	TGCGCCAGCAGCCAGAAGGACGGGAACGAAGCTTTCTTT	.	13	.	TRBV4-1	TRBJ1-1
CATGDQPQHF	TGTGCCACCGGGGATCAGCCCCAGCATTTT	.	10	.	TRBV19	TRBJ1-5
CASSVGAGYEQYF	TGTGCCAGCAGCGTTGGGGCAGGCTACGAGCAGTACTTC	many	13	.	TRBV25-1	TRBJ2-7
CASSPLKGLAGENEQFF	TGTGCCAGCAGTCCATTAAAGGGACTAGCGGGAGAGAATGAGCAGTTCTTC	few	17	TRBD2	TRBV28	TRBJ2-1
CASSQGGLRGSGNTIYF	TGCGCCAGCAGCCAGGGAGGACTACGGGGCTCTGGAAACACCATATATTTT	few	17	.	TRBV4-1	TRBJ1-3
CASSQDWGEQFF	TGCGCCAGCAGCCAAGATTGGGGTGAGCAGTTCTTC	.	12	.	TRBV4-3	TRBJ2-1
CAWRGAGKYGYTF	TGTGCCTGGAGGGGGGCAGGGAAATATGGCTACACCTTC	.	13	.	TRBV30	TRBJ1-2
CASSRTGSAFF	TGTGCCAGTAGTAGGACAGGGTCCGCTTTCTTT	.	11	TRBD1	TRBV19	TRBJ1-1
CASSPIPMDIGGGYTF	TGTGCCAGCTCCCCTATACCTATGGACATTGGAGGGGGCTACACCTTC	few	16	.	TRBV18	TRBJ1-2
CATRGNEKLFF	TGTGCCACCCGGGGGAATGAAAAACTGTTTTTT	.	11	.	TRBV6-5	TRBJ1-4
CASSLETGVLLSEQYF	TGTGCCAGCAGCTTAGAGACAGGGGTCCTACTCTCCGAGCAGTACTTC	.	16	TRBD1	TRBV7-9	TRBJ2-7
CASSLGTDQYF	TGTGCCAGCAGCTTGGGGACGGACCAGTACTTC	.	11	.	TRBV7-2	TRBJ2-5